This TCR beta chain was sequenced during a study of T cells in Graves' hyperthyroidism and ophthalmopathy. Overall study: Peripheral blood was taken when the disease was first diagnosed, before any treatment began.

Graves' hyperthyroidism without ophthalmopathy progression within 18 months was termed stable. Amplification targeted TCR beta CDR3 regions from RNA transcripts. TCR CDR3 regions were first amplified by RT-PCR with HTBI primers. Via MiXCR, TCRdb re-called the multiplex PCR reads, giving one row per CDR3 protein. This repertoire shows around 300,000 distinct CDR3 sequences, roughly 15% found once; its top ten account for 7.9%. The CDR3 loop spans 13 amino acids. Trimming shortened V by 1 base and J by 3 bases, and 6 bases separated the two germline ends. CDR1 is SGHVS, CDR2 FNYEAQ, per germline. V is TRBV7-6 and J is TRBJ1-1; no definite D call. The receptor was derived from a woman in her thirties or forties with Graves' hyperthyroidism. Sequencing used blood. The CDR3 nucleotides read TGTGCCAGCAGCTTAGGCGCCCACACTGAAGCTTTCTTT. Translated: CASSLGAHTEAFF.